The entry below describes one T cell receptor (beta chain). Antigen specificity is unknown. The data were taken from a study of cytomegalovirus exposure and HLA in healthy donors. Study-wide points: In a later analysis, first-cohort TCR clusters were found to tend to co-occur in the 120 validation repertoires. Researchers counted 180 or so TCR beta chains as cytomegalovirus-associated. Cytomegalovirus status was reportedly diagnosed by the classifier with high sensitivity and specificity. Most sequenced TCRs were rare (though some public TCRs occurred in many donors).

Germline assignment: CDR1 SGDLS and CDR2 YYNGEE. CDR3 length: 15 residues. V was pared by 2 bases and J by 2 bases, with 4 bases of the junction left unmatched. Produced via immunoSEQ multiplex PCR; TCRdb's table is partial and in-frame only. The sample has around 130,000 clones, about 88% seen once. Sequencing was carried out using PBMCs. This sequence originates from a man aged 25 to 40 in good health and CMV-seronegative. The V call is TRBV9, the J call TRBJ2-7, with TRBD1 matching 10 bases. Here the CDR3 reads CASSVGTGEAYEQYF. The DNA of the CDR3 is TGTGCCAGCAGCGTTGGGACAGGGGAGGCCTACGAGCAGTACTTC.